Below are 31 T cell receptor beta chains sequenced from a single sample in a study of T cell changes during pregnancy in multiple sclerosis. Sequencing used immunoSEQ multiplex PCR; TCRdb keeps in-frame clones, though not all of them. The table lists approximately 52,000 clones, 85% to 95% of them singletons, with over 0.85% in the top ten. The specimen comprised CD4+ T cells from peripheral blood mononuclear cells, sampled in the second trimester of pregnancy. These receptors came from a female donor in good health, enrolled as a control in a pregnancy study.

V gene TRBV28 combines with J gene TRBJ1-6, with 9 bases fitting TRBD1. Looked up from germline, CDR1 is MDHEN and CDR2 is SYDVKM. V was pared by 5 bases and J by 10 bases, with 15 bases of the junction left unmatched. The CDR3 length is 17 residues. CDR3 loop: CASSPPFFDRGTSPLHF. CDR3 nucleotide sequence: TGTGCCAGCAGTCCCCCGTTCTTTGACAGGGGGACCTCACCCCTCCACTTT. The full variable domain, with the rest looked up from reference TRBV28 and TRBJ1-6, is DVKVTQSSRYLVKRTGEKVFLECVQDMDHENMFWYRQDPGLGLRLIYFSYDVKMKEKGDIPEGYSVSREKKERFSLILESASTNQTSMYLCASSPPFFDRGTSPLHFGNGTRLTVT.

V gene TRBV7-2 combines with J gene TRBJ2-7; 7 bases match TRBD1. The CDR3 has 12 amino acids. Germline lookup yields CDR1 SGHTA and CDR2 FQGNSA. The V gene end was trimmed by 4 bases and the J gene end by 3 bases; junction bases not matched to a gene: 0. CDR3 bases: TGTGCCAGCAGCTGGGACAGCTACGAGCAGTACTTC. As protein: CASSWDSYEQYF. The complete variable domain, with remaining parts taken from reference TRBV7-2 and TRBJ2-7, reads GAGVSQSPSNKVTEKGKDVELRCDPISGHTALYWYRQSLGQGLEFLIYFQGNSAPDKSGLPSDRFSAERTGGSVSTLTIQRTQQEDSAVYLCASSWDSYEQYFGPGTRLTVT.

This chain joins TRBV7-2 and TRBJ2-5; tentatively, D is TRBD2 (6 bases). The CDR3 is made up of 14 amino acids. Trimming left V 0 bases short and J 2 bases short, with 7 bases between. Per the germline V gene, CDR1 is SGHTA and CDR2 is FQGNSA. The CDR3 bases are TGTGCCAGCAGCTTAGCCGCGGGGCAAGAGACCCAGTACTTC. Its protein is CASSLAAGQETQYF.

V usage is TRBV5-4 and J usage is TRBJ1-1, with no clear D. The germline gives CDR1 SGHNT, CDR2 YYREEE (reference sequence). V was pared by 4 bases and J by 1 base, with 11 bases between. This CDR3 contains 14 residues. CDR3 in DNA: TGTGCCAGCAGCCCTGGACTGGGGAACACTGAAGCTTTCTTT. Translated: CASSPGLGNTEAFF.

This chain connects TRBV20-1 to TRBJ2-7; 9 bases match TRBD2. The CDR3 is made up of 11 amino acids. Germline CDR1 reads DFQATT; CDR2 reads SNEGSKA (reference sequence). The junction had 3 bases not matched to a gene; V was cut back by 6 bases and J by 6 bases. The CDR3 coding sequence is TGCAGTGCGCGGCGGGGGGGCGAGCAGTACTTC. Encoded protein: CSARRGGEQYF.

The J gene is TRBJ2-5, the V gene TRBV30, with D possibly being TRBD2 (5 bases). The CDR3 consists of 13 residues. CDR1 and CDR2 (germline): GTSNPN, SVGIG (reference sequence). The germline V and J ends were trimmed by 1 base and 7 bases, with 13 bases remaining between them. The CDR3 spells CAWSGSRSGTQYF. The CDR3 nucleotides read TGTGCCTGGAGTGGTTCTAGGAGCGGGACCCAGTACTTC.

The genes are TRBV5-1 and TRBJ1-2, with 7 nucleotides matching TRBD1. The V and J ends lost 1 base and 5 bases, in that order; junction bases with no gene match: 8. The length of the CDR3 is 15 residues. Germline values: CDR1 SGHRS, CDR2 YFSETQ. This chain's CDR3 is CASSLRTGSRYGYTF. The CDR3 bases are TGCGCCAGCAGCTTGAGGACAGGTTCGAGGTATGGCTACACCTTC. Full variable domain (missing parts from reference TRBV5-1 and TRBJ1-2): KAGVTQTPRYLIKTRGQQVTLSCSPISGHRSVSWYQQTPGQGLQFLFEYFSETQRNKGNFPGRFSGRQFSNSRSEMNVSTLELGDSALYLCASSLRTGSRYGYTFGSGTRLTVV.

The gene calls are TRBV2 and TRBJ1-3; D not resolved. CDR1 and CDR2 from the germline V gene are SNHLY and FYNNEI. The ends were cut back, 2 bases at V and 1 base at J, with 6 bases in the middle. CDR3 size: 14 residues. Written as DNA, the CDR3 is TGTGCCAGCAGTGAACCGGGGTCTGGAAACACCATATATTTT. Residues: CASSEPGSGNTIYF.

This chain links TRBV7-9 with TRBJ2-1; D unclear. This CDR3 region has 16 residues. Per the germline V gene, CDR1 is SEHNR and CDR2 is FQNEAQ (reference sequence). The V end lost 0 bases, the J end lost 1 base, and 10 bases lay between the germline ends. This chain's CDR3 is CASSLAQIRSYNEQFF. The CDR3 DNA is TGTGCCAGCAGCTTAGCCCAGATAAGATCCTACAATGAGCAGTTCTTC.

The chain carries TRBV19 and TRBJ1-4; 8 positions match TRBD1. The V segment lost 3 bases and the J segment 7 bases; nucleotides outside the gene matches: 10. This CDR3 comprises 16 residues. The germline V gene encodes CDR1 LNHDA and CDR2 SQIVND (reference sequence). CDR3 protein: CASSIAQDRAVEKLFF. In DNA form, the CDR3 reads TGTGCCAGTAGTATCGCCCAGGACAGGGCAGTTGAAAAACTGTTTTTT.

This rearrangement joins TRBV4-3 to TRBJ2-1; 7 bases map to TRBD2. The CDR3 covers 15 residues. J lost 6 bases, V lost 0 bases, and 5 bases had no gene match. Germline V gene sequence: CDR1 LGHNA, CDR2 YSLEER. The CDR3: CASSQEAGRVNEQFF. The CDR3 nucleotides read TGCGCCAGCAGCCAAGAAGCGGGAAGGGTCAATGAGCAGTTCTTC.

The CDR3 spells CASSLHRGGTEAFF. The CDR3 coding sequence is TGTGCCAGCAGCTTACACAGGGGGGGCACTGAAGCTTTCTTT. This chain links TRBV7-2 with TRBJ1-1, with TRBD1 matching over 8 bases. Germline CDR1 and CDR2: SGHTA and FQGNSA. The CDR3 runs 14 residues. J lost 4 bases, V lost 2 bases, and 3 bases had no gene match.

The rearrangement uses TRBV29-1 and TRBJ1-3, with D unclear. This CDR3 has 14 residues. CDR1 and CDR2 (germline): SQVTM, ANQGSEA. Trimming took 3 bases from V and 2 from J, leaving 11 bases between them. As DNA, the CDR3 is TGCAGCGTTGACGACGGGAAGACTGGAAACACCATATATTTT. It codes for CSVDDGKTGNTIYF.

The CDR3 protein is CASRKAGTISNEKLFF. CDR3 DNA sequence: TGTGCCAGCAGGAAGGCTGGGACAATATCTAATGAAAAACTGTTTTTT. The chain uses TRBV7-8 and TRBJ1-4; tentative D call: TRBD1 (6 bases). V was pared by 6 bases and J by 3 bases, with 17 bases between. Germline V lookup: CDR1 SGHVS, CDR2 FQNEAQ. This CDR3 spans 16 amino acids. Variable domain in full (rest from reference TRBV7-8 and TRBJ1-4): GAGVSQSPRYKVAKRGQDVALRCDPISGHVSLFWYQQALGQGPEFLTYFQNEAQLDKSGLPSDRFFAERPEGSVSTLKIQRTQQEDSAVYLCASRKAGTISNEKLFFGSGTQLSVL.

The J gene is TRBJ2-5, the V gene TRBV27; TRBD2 agrees at 8 bases. The CDR3 sequence is 15 residues long. The V segment lost 2 bases and the J segment 5 bases; nucleotides outside the gene matches: 7. Germline-derived CDR1 and CDR2 are MNHEY and SMNVEV (reference sequence). As DNA, the CDR3 is TGTGCCAGCAGTTTAAAGGTAGCGGGGTGGGAGACCCAGTACTTC. Its protein product is CASSLKVAGWETQYF.

This clone was counted between two and nine times. V and J are TRBV5-4 and TRBJ1-1, with D perhaps matching TRBD1 (6 bases). Trimming took off 4 bases at V and 1 base at J, with 8 bases between the two ends. This CDR3 contains 13 residues. In germline, CDR1 is SGHNT, CDR2 YYREEE (reference sequence). DNA for the CDR3: TGTGCCAGCAGCCTACAGGGGAACACTGAAGCTTTCTTT. Protein sequence: CASSLQGNTEAFF.

This clone appeared once. V usage is TRBV6-5 and J usage is TRBJ2-7, with 8 positions matching TRBD2. There are 14 residues in the CDR3. Losses at the gene ends were 2 bases for V and 0 bases for J; bases not matched to a gene: 0. Looked up from germline, CDR1 is MNHEY and CDR2 is SVGAGI. The chain's CDR3 is CASSYGTSSYEQYF. The CDR3 DNA sequence: TGTGCCAGCAGTTACGGGACTAGCTCCTACGAGCAGTACTTC.

The chain is built from TRBV10-3 and TRBJ2-3; 7 positions agree with TRBD2. Germline V gives CDR1 ENHRY, CDR2 SYGVKD. The CDR3 length is 16 residues. The V segment lost 2 bases and the J segment 1 base; nucleotides outside the gene matches: 6. CDR3 in amino acids: CAISERRGGGTDTQYF. The CDR3 coding sequence is TGTGCCATCAGTGAGCGTCGGGGAGGGGGCACAGATACGCAGTATTTT.

A note on this clone: One end of the junction fails to match germline, which may point to a read error. The genes are TRBV5-1 and TRBJ2-7, with D tentatively TRBD2 (5 bases). This CDR3 comprises 13 residues. Germline assignment: CDR1 SGHRS and CDR2 YFSETQ. The CDR3 here is CASSFNQDYEQYF. DNA of the CDR3: TGCGCCAGCAGCTTCAATCAAGACTACGAGCAGTATTTC.

This clone has only one observation. The chain couples TRBV27 to TRBJ2-5; 9 positions agree with TRBD2. CDR1 and CDR2 (germline): MNHEY, SMNVEV (reference sequence). Trimming took 2 bases from V and 5 from J; bases not matched to a gene: 15. The CDR3 length is 18 residues. CDR3 nucleotide sequence: TGTGCCAGCAGTTTAAGGGGCCTAGCGGGGAGCATGGAGGAGACCCAGTACTTC. Amino acid sequence: CASSLRGLAGSMEETQYF.

The V gene is TRBV6-1, the J gene TRBJ1-3; no clear D. The CDR3 is 14 amino acids. CDR1 is MNHNS and CDR2 is SASEGT in the germline V gene. V was clipped by 2 bases and J by 2 bases, with 7 bases between them. Written as DNA, the CDR3 is TGTGCCAGCAGTGAATCGGTGCCTGGAAACACCATATATTTT. Its translation: CASSESVPGNTIYF.

This chain uses TRBV28 with TRBJ2-2; 12 bases match TRBD1. Germline CDR1 reads MDHEN; CDR2 reads SYDVKM. This CDR3 spans 17 amino acids. V lost 2 bases, J lost 9 bases, and 10 bases stayed unmatched. The CDR3 loop is CASSLRPGTGGSRELFF. The CDR3 DNA reads as TGTGCCAGCAGTTTACGCCCCGGGACAGGGGGCTCCCGGGAGCTGTTTTTT. Full variable domain (remainder filled in from reference TRBV28 and TRBJ2-2): DVKVTQSSRYLVKRTGEKVFLECVQDMDHENMFWYRQDPGLGLRLIYFSYDVKMKEKGDIPEGYSVSREKKERFSLILESASTNQTSMYLCASSLRPGTGGSRELFFGEGSRLTVL.

The chain uses TRBV4-1 and TRBJ1-4; 7 nucleotides agree with TRBD1. Germline assignment: CDR1 MGHRA and CDR2 YSYEKL. This CDR3 has 15 residues. With V trimmed by 1 base and J by 3 bases, 2 bases remained unmatched. CDR3 in amino acids: CASSQGGTANEKLFF. CDR3 in DNA: TGCGCCAGCAGCCAAGGGGGGACAGCTAATGAAAAACTGTTTTTT.

V is TRBV15 and J is TRBJ1-1, with D possibly TRBD1 on 6 matching bases. The germline V and J ends were trimmed by 3 bases and 5 bases, with 13 bases remaining between them. The CDR3 runs 14 residues. The V gene's germline CDR1 is LNHNV and CDR2 YYDKDF (reference sequence). The CDR3 spells CATSSLRGSTEAFF. The CDR3 bases are TGTGCCACCAGCAGCCTCAGGGGTTCGACTGAAGCTTTCTTT.

The chain combines TRBV5-4 with TRBJ2-3, with 7 bases lining up with TRBD2. The germline V gene encodes CDR1 SGHNT and CDR2 YYREEE (reference sequence). CDR3 size: 12 residues. Germline trimming cut 3 bases from V and 5 bases from J; bases unmatched to any gene: 0. CDR3: CASSSGGDTQYF. The CDR3 coding sequence is TGTGCCAGCAGCTCGGGAGGAGATACGCAGTATTTT.

In this sample, this clone turned up once. The chain recombines TRBV28 with TRBJ2-2, with D maybe TRBD2 (5 bases). The germline gives CDR1 MDHEN, CDR2 SYDVKM. There are 12 residues in the CDR3. Trimming left V 8 bases short and J 2 bases short, with 6 bases between. The CDR3 here is CASRDNTGELFF. The CDR3 DNA is TGTGCCAGCCGGGATAACACCGGGGAGCTGTTTTTT. The complete variable domain, with remaining parts taken from reference TRBV28 and TRBJ2-2, reads DVKVTQSSRYLVKRTGEKVFLECVQDMDHENMFWYRQDPGLGLRLIYFSYDVKMKEKGDIPEGYSVSREKKERFSLILESASTNQTSMYLCASRDNTGELFFGEGSRLTVL.

This clone was seen a few times. This chain connects TRBV28 to TRBJ2-2, with unresolved D. Per the germline V gene, CDR1 is MDHEN and CDR2 is SYDVKM. The CDR3 has 13 amino acids. The V and J ends lost 4 bases and 4 bases respectively, with 7 bases between them. The CDR3 region is CASSSSFTGELFF. The CDR3 coding sequence is TGTGCCAGCAGTTCTTCCTTCACCGGGGAGCTGTTTTTT.

The V gene is TRBV6-1, the J gene TRBJ1-1, with 7 bases lining up with TRBD1. J gave up 4 bases and V 5 bases, and 4 bases lay outside the gene matches. The CDR3 loop spans 13 amino acids. In germline, CDR1 is MNHNS, CDR2 SASEGT. CDR3 sequence (DNA): TGTGCCAGCAGTCGGGACAGAGGCACTGAAGCTTTCTTT. Translated: CASSRDRGTEAFF.

The rearrangement joins TRBV11-3 to TRBJ1-1; 8 bases are a match to TRBD1. The CDR3 is made up of 14 amino acids. With V trimmed by 4 bases and J by 0 bases, 1 base remained unmatched. CDR1 and CDR2 (germline): SGHNT, YENEEA. The CDR3 sequence is CASSYRGMNTEAFF. The CDR3 bases are TGTGCCAGCAGCTACAGGGGGATGAACACTGAAGCTTTCTTT.

J is TRBJ2-1 and V is TRBV4-2; TRBD2 matches 10 bases. Germline loops: CDR1 LGHNA, CDR2 YNFKEQ. V was clipped by 1 base and J by 8 bases; unmatched bases: 8. The CDR3 is made up of 16 amino acids. The chain's CDR3 is CASSQGFLAGVYEQFF. Written as DNA, the CDR3 is TGTGCCAGCAGCCAAGGGTTCCTAGCGGGAGTCTATGAGCAGTTCTTC.

Concerning this clone: Given the absence of the conserved phenylalanine or tryptophan at the CDR3 end, a read error is likely. The genes are TRBV6-1 and TRBJ1-6; D not resolved. Germline V gene lookup returns CDR1 MNHNS and CDR2 SASEGT. V was trimmed by 3 bases and J by 14 bases, leaving 8 bases between them. The CDR3 spans 11 residues. The DNA of the CDR3 is TGTGCCAGCAGTGACTGGAGCTCCCTCCACCTT. It codes for CASSDWSSLHL.